This TCR beta chain originates from a study of glioma-infiltrating T cells listed by TCRdb under 2016. Notes on the research overall: Low-grade gliomas were WHO grade II oligodendrogliomas or astrocytomas, and glioblastomas were WHO grade IV tumors sampled at initial rather than recurrent diagnosis. Each tissue-infiltrating repertoire was compared with the same patient's peripheral blood repertoire to measure divergence between tissue and blood T-cell populations. Dexamethasone was administered to glioma patients for six or fewer days before surgery. Sequencing of TCR alpha- and beta-chain repertoires was performed on glioma tissue, on non-neoplastic brain tissue, and on matched peripheral blood mononuclear cells. Three low-grade glioma patients, roughly 8 primary glioblastoma patients and three non-glioma patients contributing non-neoplastic brain tissue were included in the paired cohort. Sequencing coverage of about 4.5- to 10-fold of around 1 million peripheral T cells was targeted for blood libraries. Study-wide conclusions, independent of this receptor: Very few CDR3 sequences were shared between tissue and blood, attributed to high CDR3 diversity and limited sampling. The group comparisons were based on small numbers of patients: three non-neoplastic, three low-grade glioma and several glioblastoma patients. In non-neoplastic patients, VJ-independent divergence between tissue and blood fell below expectation, whereas in all gliomas, and especially in low-grade gliomas, the divergence rose above expectation. A signature set of shared blood CDR3 motifs marked patients with low tissue-blood divergence and was depleted in highly divergent patients.

Immediately after resection, surgical brain or tumor specimens were cryofrozen in liquid nitrogen, and peripheral blood cells were collected at the same time. TCR alpha and beta CDR3 regions were amplified with the iRepertoire nested amplicon-rescue multiplex PCR (arm-PCR) platform from RNA. The input for one-step reverse transcription and amplification was roughly 85-400 ng of either tissue mRNA or PBMC total RNA. After bead purification, a secondary multiplex PCR added Illumina adapters, and libraries were gel-purified between 200 and 400 bp. The libraries contained internal 6-nucleotide barcodes that were used for demultiplexing. Sequencing of libraries was performed on an Illumina MiSeq with 2x220 or 2x250 nucleotide paired-end reads. From the authors' description of their analysis: Paired reads were merged using FLASH 1.2.11 and aligned with BWA-MEM to the GRCh37 human genome, and TRA and TRB reads were then extracted. An IMGT-derived reference of cassette sequences and CDR3 motifs, with pseudogenes included, was used for V and J assignment. Reads were translated in three frames, and productive CDR3s were defined by a C…FGXG motif without stop codons. A clonotype was defined as a unique combination of a V-J cassette pair and a CDR3 amino acid sequence. Reads were filtered by Hamming distance, with the threshold set by the sequence error rate of each sample in mapped regions. TCRdb trimmed public reads at Q25 via fastp, called clones via MiXCR and kept in-frame beta chains. For every CDR3 protein sequence, its rows merge into one entry that carries the most common genes and DNA. The V and J calls were not made by the authors but by TCRdb's processing. The sample contains more than 300,000 distinct CDR3 sequences, 35% to 45% of them found a single time. Jointly, the top ten make up around 12% of the sample.

This clonotype was detected a few times. The target of this receptor is not known. Per-nucleotide qualities are absent, and no much larger clonotype sits a single base away. CDR1 SGHVS and CDR2 FQNEAQ were looked up in the germline V gene. The CDR3 contains 16 residues, cysteine and phenylalanine counted. CDR3 DNA only is kept here, 48 bases in frame from base 1. At the junction V is shortened by 3 bases and J by 4 bases, with 15 bases in between. The V and J genes are TRBV7-8 and TRBJ2-2; the D gene identity is not certain. The sequence derives from a human donor with low-grade glioma or glioblastoma, undergoing nonglioma brain surgery, or in good health (not recorded which). Sequencing was performed on glioma tissue, nonneoplastic brain tissue, or PBMCs (not recorded which). The CDR3 protein is CASSFERARSTGELFF. The nucleotide sequence is given as TGTGCCAGCAGCTTCGAAAGGGCTAGATCCACCGGGGAGCTGTTTTTT.